These 12 T cell receptor beta chains originate from one sample sequenced in a study of beta chain features in type 1 diabetes. Isolated RNA was reverse transcribed in full, so expressed TCRB transcripts were sequenced. Produced via immunoSEQ multiplex PCR; TCRdb's table is partial and in-frame only. The table has fewer than 650,000 clones, roughly a sixth seen once. The sample was naive CD4+ T cells from blood. These receptors were obtained from a man aged 18 to 29 in good health.

This clone was counted a few times. Germline and junction disagree at one end, which may indicate a read error. CDR3 sequence (DNA): TGTGCCAGCAGCCCCCGGGAACAGCTGAATACTGAAGCTTTCTTT. It translates to CASSPREQLNTEAFF. The chain recombines TRBV7-9 with TRBJ1-1; D is undetermined. Germline loops: CDR1 SEHNR, CDR2 FQNEAQ (reference sequence). The CDR3 is 15 residues long.

This clone turned up a few times. This sequence joins TRBV7-7 and TRBJ2-1; D is uncertain. This CDR3 region has 12 residues. Germline-derived CDR1 and CDR2 are SSHAT and FNYEAQ (reference sequence). V was cut by 5 bases and J by 5 bases, with 7 bases left in between. The CDR3 nucleotides are TGTGCCAGCAGCGTCAATGACAATGAGCAGTTCTTC. Protein: CASSVNDNEQFF.

The V call is TRBV30, the J call TRBJ2-3; D is undetermined. Germline V gene lookup returns CDR1 GTSNPN and CDR2 SVGIG (reference sequence). V lost 4 bases and J lost 5, with 10 bases in between. The CDR3 contains 12 residues. This CDR3 reads CAWTHTVDTQYF. In DNA, the CDR3 is TGTGCCTGGACCCATACCGTAGATACGCAGTATTTT.

This chain connects TRBV18 to TRBJ2-3; D is ambiguous. There are 15 residues in the CDR3. CDR1 and CDR2 (germline): KGHSH, LQKENI. V lost 3 bases and J 0 bases, leaving 10 bases between the germline ends. CDR3 loop: CASSPPGRSTDTQYF. As DNA, the CDR3 is TGTGCCAGCTCACCCCCAGGCCGAAGCACAGATACGCAGTATTTT.

In DNA, the CDR3 is TGCAGCGTCCGCGTGGGGGTCAATCAGCCCCAGCATTTT. Translating gives CSVRVGVNQPQHF. V and J are TRBV29-1 and TRBJ1-5, with a weak D call TRBD1 (5 bases). This CDR3 spans 13 amino acids. CDR1 and CDR2 (germline): SQVTM, ANQGSEA. Trimming stripped 6 bases from V and 3 bases from J, with 12 bases between.

This chain links TRBV6-1 with TRBJ1-2, with a weak D call TRBD1 (5 bases). The CDR3 is 13 residues long. Germline V gene sequence: CDR1 MNHNS, CDR2 SASEGT. Trimming removed 6 bases at V and 7 bases at J, with 15 bases between. As DNA, the CDR3 is TGTGCCAGCAGCCGTAACCTTGGGACTGGCTACACCTTC. Translation gives CASSRNLGTGYTF.

As regards this clone: In the same sample, other DNA sequences code for this CDR3. V usage is TRBV29-1 and J usage is TRBJ1-1; 7 bases are a match to TRBD1. This CDR3 is built from 13 residues. Germline lookup yields CDR1 SQVTM and CDR2 ANQGSEA. V was clipped by 6 bases and J by 0 bases; unmatched bases: 4. The CDR3 DNA reads TGCAGCGTCGCGGGACAGATGAACACTGAAGCTTTCTTT. This codes for CSVAGQMNTEAFF.

In its sample, this clone was seen a few times. V and J are TRBV18 and TRBJ2-1; D gene uncertain. The germline V gene has CDR1 KGHSH and CDR2 LQKENI. V was trimmed by 3 bases and J by 0 bases, leaving 18 bases between them. The length of the CDR3 is 18 residues. In nucleotides, the CDR3 is TGTGCCAGCTCACCGACCCCTTTGCGAACAAGCTCCTACAATGAGCAGTTCTTC. Translated: CASSPTPLRTSSYNEQFF.

This sequence joins TRBV28 and TRBJ2-5; D possibly corresponds to TRBD1 (5 bases). Germline-derived CDR1 and CDR2 are MDHEN and SYDVKM. V shed 6 bases and J shed 2 bases, with 16 bases lying between them. The CDR3 contains 15 residues. The CDR3 spells CASSLPRGKQETQYF. DNA for the CDR3: TGTGCCAGCAGCTTGCCTAGGGGAAAACAAGAGACCCAGTACTTC.

The chain links TRBV6-5 to TRBJ2-2, with 12 bases identical to TRBD1. Looked up from germline, CDR1 is MNHEY and CDR2 is SVGAGI. V lost 5 bases, J lost 5 bases, and 3 bases stayed unmatched. This CDR3 has 15 amino acids. The CDR3 nucleotides read TGTGCCAGCAGTCGGGACAGGGGGCGAACCGGGGAGCTGTTTTTT. Protein: CASSRDRGRTGELFF.

This chain links TRBV5-5 with TRBJ2-3; the D is unclear. CDR3 size: 12 residues. V lost 1 base and J 3 bases, leaving 3 bases between the germline ends. Germline-derived CDR1 and CDR2 are SGHKS and YYEKEE (reference sequence). Here the CDR3 reads CASSLSTDTQYF. Written as DNA, the CDR3 is TGTGCCAGCAGCTTGAGTACAGATACGCAGTATTTT.

The rearrangement uses TRBV5-1 and TRBJ1-2; no clear D. With 0 bases removed from V and 4 bases from J, the gap between germline ends came to 7 bases. The CDR3 extends over 13 amino acids. Germline V lookup: CDR1 SGHRS, CDR2 YFSETQ. CDR3 bases: TGCGCCAGCAGCTTGGACGCGGCCTATGGCTACACCTTC. Its translation: CASSLDAAYGYTF.